Listed here are 20 T cell receptor beta chains from one sample, sequenced in a study of T cells after yellow fever vaccination. TCRdb re-derived calls from the 5' RACE reads in MiXCR, one entry per CDR3 protein. The sample contains about 630,000 distinct CDR3 sequences, approximately 13% of which appear only once. The input for sequencing was PBMCs, taken on the day of the yellow fever booster vaccination. These receptors all come from a man aged 25-45 years who received the YFV17D yellow fever vaccine.

This clonotype appeared a few times. The V call is TRBV5-1, the J call TRBJ2-1; D call uncertain. The ends were cut back, 3 bases at V and 2 bases at J, with 6 bases in the middle. In germline, CDR1 is SGHRS, CDR2 YFSETQ. The CDR3 length is 13 residues. The CDR3 DNA sequence: TGCGCCAGCAGCTCCCTGACCTACAATGAGCAGTTCTTC. Amino acids: CASSSLTYNEQFF. The entire variable domain, with the rest obtained from reference TRBV5-1 and TRBJ2-1, is as follows: KAGVTQTPRYLIKTRGQQVTLSCSPISGHRSVSWYQQTPGQGLQFLFEYFSETQRNKGNFPGRFSGRQFSNSRSEMNVSTLELGDSALYLCASSSLTYNEQFFGPGTRLTVL.

This clonotype has only a few counts. This chain links TRBV11-2 with TRBJ2-2, with 12 nucleotides matching TRBD2. This CDR3 has 18 amino acids. The junction had 10 bases not matched to a gene; V was cut back by 1 base and J by 7 bases. Per germline, CDR1 SGHAT and CDR2 FQNNGV. The chain's CDR3 is CASSLVMTSGSNGGELFF. As DNA, the CDR3 is TGTGCCAGCAGCTTAGTGATGACTAGCGGGAGCAATGGCGGGGAGCTGTTTTTT.

This clonotype was counted only a few times. The V and J genes are TRBV20-1 and TRBJ2-5; possible D gene TRBD2, 5 bases. There are 13 residues in the CDR3. Trimming cost V 3 bases and J 2 bases, with 10 bases left between them. Germline loops: CDR1 DFQATT, CDR2 SNEGSKA (reference sequence). The CDR3 DNA reads as TGCAGTGCTAGGCCAGCGGAGCAAGAGACCCAGTACTTC. Encoded protein: CSARPAEQETQYF.

In this sample, this clonotype turned up a few times. This rearrangement joins TRBV5-1 to TRBJ2-1; D is possibly TRBD1 or TRBD2 (6 bases each). Trimming pared 0 bases from V and 6 bases from J, leaving 16 bases between. CDR1 and CDR2 from the germline V gene are SGHRS and YFSETQ. There are 16 residues in the CDR3. CDR3 protein: CASSLAGGSSGNEQFF. Here the CDR3 DNA reads TGCGCCAGCAGCTTGGCCGGGGGCTCGAGCGGCAATGAGCAGTTCTTC.

In its sample, this clonotype was seen a few times. The chain couples TRBV12-3 or TRBV12-4 to TRBJ2-2, with 9 positions matching TRBD1. V was clipped by 3 bases and J by 4 bases; unmatched bases: 3. The CDR3 is 15 residues long. This chain's CDR3 is CASSFSGQGTGELFF. The CDR3 DNA reads as TGTGCCAGCAGTTTCTCGGGACAGGGCACCGGGGAGCTGTTTTTT.

This clonotype has a handful of counts. This chain uses TRBV5-1 with TRBJ1-2; D uncertain. The ends were cut back, 0 bases at V and 5 bases at J, with 5 bases in the middle. Germline lookup yields CDR1 SGHRS and CDR2 YFSETQ. CDR3 length: 12 residues. The CDR3 sequence: CASSLDRYGYTF. CDR3 coding DNA: TGCGCCAGCAGCTTGGATCGGTATGGCTACACCTTC.

This clonotype was recorded a few times. The chain is built from TRBV20-1 and TRBJ1-1; tentatively, D is TRBD1 (6 bases). CDR1 is DFQATT and CDR2 is SNEGSKA in the germline V gene (reference sequence). Trimming took off 6 bases at V and 7 bases at J, with 18 bases between the two ends. The CDR3 runs to 13 residues. CDR3 DNA: TGCAGTGCACCTGGCAGGGGCGCTAGTGAAGCTTTCTTT. This codes for CSAPGRGASEAFF.

This clonotype occurred a few times. The CDR3, as DNA: TGTGCCAGTACCTACGGATTGTCAGGGGCCGAACTGAACACTGAAGCTTTCTTT. It specifies CASTYGLSGAELNTEAFF. This chain connects TRBV19 to TRBJ1-1, with D possibly being TRBD1 (6 bases). Trimming stripped 7 bases from V and 0 bases from J, with 24 bases between. CDR1 is LNHDA and CDR2 is SQIVND in the germline V gene (reference sequence). This CDR3 has 18 amino acids.

The rearrangement joins TRBV20-1 to TRBJ1-4; no definite D call. Deletions cut 1 base from V and 7 bases from J, with 10 bases between. In germline, CDR1 is DFQATT, CDR2 SNEGSKA (reference sequence). This CDR3 is built from 13 residues. CDR3 loop: CSARGQWGEKLFF. The CDR3 DNA is TGCAGTGCTAGAGGGCAGTGGGGTGAAAAACTGTTTTTT.

The chain combines TRBV7-2 with TRBJ2-3; 11 bases match TRBD1. This CDR3 has 15 amino acids. Germline lookup yields CDR1 SGHTA and CDR2 FQGNSA. V lost 6 bases, J lost 8 bases, and 10 bases stayed unmatched. The CDR3: CASSKAGTGGSTQYF. DNA for the CDR3: TGTGCCAGCAGTAAAGCCGGGACAGGGGGGAGTACGCAGTATTTT.

The V gene is TRBV29-1, the J gene TRBJ1-1; TRBD1 agrees at 7 bases. The CDR3 length is 13 residues. Germline values: CDR1 SQVTM, CDR2 ANQGSEA. Trimming cost V 7 bases and J 1 base; bases outside gene matches: 6. CDR3 DNA sequence: TGCAGCGCCGTGGGGACAGCGAACACTGAAGCTTTCTTT. Protein sequence: CSAVGTANTEAFF.

This clonotype occurred a few times. The CDR3 spells CSARLDSTDTQYF. CDR3 coding DNA: TGCAGTGCTAGACTGGACAGCACAGATACGCAGTATTTT. The gene calls are TRBV20-1 and TRBJ2-3, with D unclear. Germline assignment: CDR1 DFQATT and CDR2 SNEGSKA (reference sequence). Trimming cost V 2 bases and J 0 bases, with 6 bases left between them. This CDR3 is 13 amino acids long.

This clonotype was recorded a few times. The chain uses TRBV5-8 and TRBJ2-7; D unresolved. CDR1 is SGHTS and CDR2 is YDEGEE in the germline V gene. The germline V and J ends were trimmed by 1 base and 1 base, with 18 bases remaining between them. The CDR3 loop spans 17 amino acids. The DNA of the CDR3 is TGTGCCAGCAGCTTGACGATAGGGCCAGTTCGTTCCTACGAGCAGTACTTC. It codes for CASSLTIGPVRSYEQYF.

The rearrangement links TRBV27 to TRBJ2-3, with a weak D call TRBD2 (6 bases). Germline loops: CDR1 MNHEY, CDR2 SMNVEV (reference sequence). There are 15 residues in the CDR3. The V end lost 0 bases, the J end lost 0 bases, and 7 bases lay between the germline ends. CDR3 protein: CASSLSRGSTDTQYF. In DNA, the CDR3 is TGTGCCAGCAGTTTATCGCGGGGCAGCACAGATACGCAGTATTTT.

This clonotype was counted at least ten times. The V gene is TRBV27, the J gene TRBJ2-7; possibly TRBD1 for D (6 bases). CDR3 length: 14 residues. The V and J ends lost 6 bases and 6 bases respectively, with 18 bases between them. In germline, CDR1 is MNHEY, CDR2 SMNVEV (reference sequence). The CDR3 is CASRIDGQRLEQYF. CDR3 coding DNA: TGTGCCAGCAGAATCGATGGACAGCGGCTCGAGCAGTACTTC.

This clonotype was picked up a small number of times. The rearrangement joins TRBV9 to TRBJ2-2, with D uncertain. V lost 7 bases and J 4 bases, leaving 11 bases between the germline ends. Germline V gives CDR1 SGDLS, CDR2 YYNGEE. The CDR3 sequence is 13 residues long. CDR3 protein: CASELKGTGELFF. In DNA, the CDR3 is TGTGCCAGCGAGCTCAAGGGCACCGGGGAGCTGTTTTTT.

CDR3 loop: CSAPPRAGAYEQYF. CDR3 DNA sequence: TGCAGTGCTCCCCCCCGGGCGGGAGCCTACGAGCAGTACTTC. The J gene is TRBJ2-7, the V gene TRBV20-1; 7 bases agree with TRBD2. The V and J ends lost 5 bases and 2 bases, in that order; junction bases with no gene match: 9. Germline assignment: CDR1 DFQATT and CDR2 SNEGSKA (reference sequence). The CDR3 runs 14 residues.

This clonotype showed up many times. The rearrangement joins TRBV15 to TRBJ2-1, with D possibly matching TRBD2 (5 bases). There are 14 residues in the CDR3. V was clipped by 0 bases and J by 6 bases, with 9 bases between them. Looked up from germline, CDR1 is LNHNV and CDR2 is YYDKDF (reference sequence). CDR3 nucleotide sequence: TGTGCCACCAGCAGAGAACTAGTGGTCAATGAGCAGTTCTTC. Residues: CATSRELVVNEQFF. The whole variable domain, remainder taken from reference TRBV15 and TRBJ2-1, is DAMVIQNPRYQVTQFGKPVTLSCSQTLNHNVMYWYQQKSSQAPKLLFHYYDKDFNNEADTPDNFQSRRPNTSFCFLDIRSPGLGDTAMYLCATSRELVVNEQFFGPGTRLTVL.

The chain couples TRBV9 to TRBJ2-2; TRBD2 matches 13 bases. Germline-derived CDR1 and CDR2 are SGDLS and YYNGEE. Trimming cost V 0 bases and J 2 bases; bases outside gene matches: 7. This CDR3 region has 19 residues. CDR3 sequence: CASSVVGLAGVGNTGELFF. The CDR3 DNA reads TGTGCCAGCAGCGTAGTCGGACTAGCGGGAGTAGGTAACACCGGGGAGCTGTTTTTT.

This clonotype appeared many times. The J gene is TRBJ2-7, the V gene TRBV29-1; D gene ambiguous. The CDR3 is made up of 12 amino acids. V was trimmed by 2 bases and J by 2 bases, leaving 7 bases between them. The germline V gene encodes CDR1 SQVTM and CDR2 ANQGSEA. The CDR3 is CSVEYDPYEQYF. For the CDR3, the DNA is TGCAGCGTTGAATATGACCCCTACGAGCAGTACTTC.